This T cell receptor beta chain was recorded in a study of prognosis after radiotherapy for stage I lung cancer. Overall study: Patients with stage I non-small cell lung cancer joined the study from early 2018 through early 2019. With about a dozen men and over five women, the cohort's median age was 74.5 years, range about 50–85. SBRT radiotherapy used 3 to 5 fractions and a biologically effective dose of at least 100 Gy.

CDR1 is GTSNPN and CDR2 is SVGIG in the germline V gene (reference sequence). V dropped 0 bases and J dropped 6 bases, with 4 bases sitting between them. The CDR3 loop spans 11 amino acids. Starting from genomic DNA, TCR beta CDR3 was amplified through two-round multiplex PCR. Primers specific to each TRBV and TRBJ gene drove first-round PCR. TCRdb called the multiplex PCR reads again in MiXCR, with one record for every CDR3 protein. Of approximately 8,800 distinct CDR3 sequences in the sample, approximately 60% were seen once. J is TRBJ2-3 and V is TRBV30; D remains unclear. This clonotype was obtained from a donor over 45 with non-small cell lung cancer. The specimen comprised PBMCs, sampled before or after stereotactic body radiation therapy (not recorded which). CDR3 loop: CAWSVGDTQYF. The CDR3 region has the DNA TGTGCCTGGAGTGTAGGCGATACGCAGTATTTT.